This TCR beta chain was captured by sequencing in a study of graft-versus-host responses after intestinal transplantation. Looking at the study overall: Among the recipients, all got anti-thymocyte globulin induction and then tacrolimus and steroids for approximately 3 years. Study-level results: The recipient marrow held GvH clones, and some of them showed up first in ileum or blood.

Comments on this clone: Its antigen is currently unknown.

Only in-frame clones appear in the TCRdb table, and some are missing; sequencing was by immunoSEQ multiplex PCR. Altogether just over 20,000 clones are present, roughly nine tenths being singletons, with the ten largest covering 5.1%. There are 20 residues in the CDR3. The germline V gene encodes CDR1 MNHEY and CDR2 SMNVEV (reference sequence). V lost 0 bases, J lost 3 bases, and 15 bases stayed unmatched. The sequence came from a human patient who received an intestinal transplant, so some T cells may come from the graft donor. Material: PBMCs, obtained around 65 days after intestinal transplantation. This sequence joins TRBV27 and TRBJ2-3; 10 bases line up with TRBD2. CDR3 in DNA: TGTGCCAGCAGTTTATCTCAGCGGGGGGGACCACTCGAGGGGACAGATACGCAGTATTTT. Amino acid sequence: CASSLSQRGGPLEGTDTQYF.